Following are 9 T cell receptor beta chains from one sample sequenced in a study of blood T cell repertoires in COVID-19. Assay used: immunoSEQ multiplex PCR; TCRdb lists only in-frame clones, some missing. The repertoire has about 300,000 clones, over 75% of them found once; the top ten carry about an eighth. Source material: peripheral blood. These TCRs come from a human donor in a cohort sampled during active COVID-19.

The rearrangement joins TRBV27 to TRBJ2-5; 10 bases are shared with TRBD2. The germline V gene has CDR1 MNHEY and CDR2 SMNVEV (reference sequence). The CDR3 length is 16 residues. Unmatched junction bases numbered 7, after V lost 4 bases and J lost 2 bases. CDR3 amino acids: CASSSLGTSEQETQYF. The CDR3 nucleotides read TGTGCCAGCAGTTCTCTGGGGACTAGCGAACAAGAGACCCAGTACTTC.

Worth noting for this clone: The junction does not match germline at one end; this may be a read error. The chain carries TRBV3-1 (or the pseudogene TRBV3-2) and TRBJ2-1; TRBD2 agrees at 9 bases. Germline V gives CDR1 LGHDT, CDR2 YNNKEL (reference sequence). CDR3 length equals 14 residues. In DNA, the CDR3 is TGTGCCAGCAGCCAAGTGGGCATAGCGGGAGATTCGGTCTTC. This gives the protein CASSQVGIAGDSVF.

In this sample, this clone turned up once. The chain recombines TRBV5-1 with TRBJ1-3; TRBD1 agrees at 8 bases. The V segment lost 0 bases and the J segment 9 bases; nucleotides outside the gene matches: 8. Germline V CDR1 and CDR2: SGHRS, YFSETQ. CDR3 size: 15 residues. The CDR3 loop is CASSLGTGLKSTIYF. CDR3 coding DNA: TGCGCCAGCAGCTTGGGGACAGGGCTGAAGAGCACCATATATTTT.

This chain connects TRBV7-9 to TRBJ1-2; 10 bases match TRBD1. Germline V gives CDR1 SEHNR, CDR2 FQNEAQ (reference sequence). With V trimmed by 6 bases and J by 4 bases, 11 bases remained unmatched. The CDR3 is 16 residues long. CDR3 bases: TGTGCCAGCAGACCCCTCGGGACAGGGGCCCCCTATGGCTACACCTTC. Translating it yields CASRPLGTGAPYGYTF.

The DNA of the CDR3 is TGCAGCGCCGACCGGGACAGGACCACAGATACGCAGTATTTT. Protein: CSADRDRTTDTQYF. The chain uses TRBV29-1 and TRBJ2-3; 8 bases align to TRBD1. This CDR3 comprises 14 residues. J gave up 2 bases and V 7 bases, and 8 bases lay outside the gene matches. Germline assignment: CDR1 SQVTM and CDR2 ANQGSEA.

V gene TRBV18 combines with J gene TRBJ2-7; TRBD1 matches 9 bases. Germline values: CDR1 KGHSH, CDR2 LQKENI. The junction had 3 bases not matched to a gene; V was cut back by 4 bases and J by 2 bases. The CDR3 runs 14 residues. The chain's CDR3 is CASSRDRVTYEQYF. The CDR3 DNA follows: TGTGCCAGCTCACGGGACAGGGTGACCTACGAGCAGTACTTC.

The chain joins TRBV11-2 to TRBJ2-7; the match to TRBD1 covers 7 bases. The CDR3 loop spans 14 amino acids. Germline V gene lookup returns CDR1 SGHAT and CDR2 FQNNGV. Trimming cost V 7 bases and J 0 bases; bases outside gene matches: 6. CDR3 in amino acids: CASTPGTVSYEQYF. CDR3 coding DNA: TGTGCCAGCACCCCCGGGACAGTCTCCTACGAGCAGTACTTC.

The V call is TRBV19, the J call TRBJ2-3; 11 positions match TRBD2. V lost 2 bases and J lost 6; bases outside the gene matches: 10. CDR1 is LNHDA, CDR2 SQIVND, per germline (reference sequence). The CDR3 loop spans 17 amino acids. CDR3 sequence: CASSIRLAGGPRDTQYF. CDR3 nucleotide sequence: TGTGCCAGTAGTATACGATTAGCGGGAGGGCCCAGGGATACGCAGTATTTT.

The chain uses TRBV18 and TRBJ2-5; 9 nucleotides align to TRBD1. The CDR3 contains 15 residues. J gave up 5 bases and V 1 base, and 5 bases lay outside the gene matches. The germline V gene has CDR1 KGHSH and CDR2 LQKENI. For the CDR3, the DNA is TGTGCCAGCTCACCACGTACAGGGGGCAGGGAGACCCAGTACTTC. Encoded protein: CASSPRTGGRETQYF.